This T cell receptor beta chain was sequenced for a study of technical replicates of blood from several donors. Assay: immunoSEQ multiplex PCR; the TCRdb copy retains only in-frame clones and omits some. This sample has around 83,000 clones, with about 90% found just once. This sequence originates from a human donor in good health. Some clones in this sample may be carry-over from other donors' samples. Sequenced: T cells isolated from PBMCs.

The CDR3 spells CASSVVSGSLLYEQYF. CDR3 DNA: TGTGCCAGCAGCGTGGTCAGCGGGAGCTTATTATACGAGCAGTACTTC. The chain couples TRBV9 to TRBJ2-7; TRBD2 aligns across 8 bases. This CDR3 has 16 amino acids. The germline V gene encodes CDR1 SGDLS and CDR2 YYNGEE. Trimming at V came to 2 bases and at J to 4 bases, leaving 11 bases not matched to a gene.